This T cell receptor (beta chain) was identified during a study of T cell responses to AZD1222 COVID-19 vaccine. Study observations and caveats: Variant regions that are unmutated are reportedly the target of nearly half of spike-specific TCRs.

Concerning this clone itself: Its matching antigen is unknown.

Measured with immunoSEQ multiplex PCR; TCRdb has only the in-frame clones, and not every one. This sample has fewer than 150,000 clones; 93% occur once, and the top ten carry more than 0.7%. CDR3 length: 14 amino acids. Trimming took 5 bases from V and 4 from J; bases not matched to a gene: 7. Looked up from germline, CDR1 is SGHVS and CDR2 is FQNEAQ. The sequence came from an adult in good health. Specimen: peripheral blood, collected on day 0 of AZD1222 vaccination. The rearrangement uses TRBV7-8 and TRBJ1-2, with TRBD1 identical over 7 bases. The CDR3: CASSTHDRVYGYTF. The CDR3 DNA reads as TGTGCCAGCAGCACCCATGACAGGGTCTATGGCTACACCTTC.